The clone carrying this TCR beta chain was detected once. Its antigen is undetermined. In the PCR, 60 Vbeta and 13 Jbeta primers were used. The data were produced by immunoSEQ multiplex PCR, yet TCRdb's version contains in-frame clones alone and is incomplete. The table includes around 190,000 clones, 65% to 80% detected once. This sample stems from a study of cytomegalovirus exposure and HLA in healthy donors. Overall study results and limits: A few chains tied to CMV proved CMV antigen-specific in vitro. CMV serostatus was the sole immune exposure data available. Data from an earlier analysis indicated that most TCR beta V segments were productive either about 90% or about 30% of the time. Clonal expansion was found to be greater in HLA-associated TCR beta chains than in equally common others in a later analysis.

Sequencing was carried out using PBMCs. The sequence was collected from a woman aged 40 to 50 in good health and CMV-seronegative.

CDR3 coding DNA: TGTGCCAGCAGCTACAGGGGCTATGGCTACACCTTC. Translated, it gives CASSYRGYGYTF. The V gene is TRBV21-1, the J gene TRBJ1-2; the tabulated D call, TRBD1, remains unverified against the DNA. TRBV21-1 is a listed pseudogene. The CDR3 extends over 12 amino acids.